The 21 T cell receptor beta chains reported below all come from one sample, sequenced in a study of molecular identifiers for immune sequencing clone quantification. TCRdb re-analysed the PCR reads in MiXCR, keeping a single row per CDR3 protein. The profile shows 490,000 or so distinct CDR3 sequences, roughly 25% of them singletons. The sequenced sample consisted of naive CD8+ T cells from blood, with Jurkat cell RNA spiked in. Indicated subset: FACS-sorted CD8+CD4-CCR7+CD45RA+ naive T cells. The receptors shown here come from a human donor in good health. Some libraries in this study had Jurkat cell RNA spiked in.

Regarding this clonotype: A read error may produce the germline difference seen at one junction end. V is TRBV7-8 and J is TRBJ1-1; TRBD1 matches at 9 bases. CDR1 is SGHVS and CDR2 is FQNEAQ in the germline V gene. The CDR3 is 17 residues long. This chain's CDR3 is CASSLMGQGKSDTEAIF. The CDR3 DNA follows: TGTGCCAGCAGCTTGATGGGACAGGGTAAATCGGACACTGAAGCTATCTTT.

The J gene is TRBJ2-1, the V gene TRBV9; 8 bases are a match to TRBD1. The ends lost 3 bases at V and 6 bases at J; junction bases unmatched: 5. The CDR3 contains 14 residues. Germline V gene sequence: CDR1 SGDLS, CDR2 YYNGEE. The CDR3 loop reads CASSDDRGLNEQFF. The DNA for the CDR3 is TGTGCCAGCAGCGACGACAGGGGACTCAATGAGCAGTTCTTC.

This clonotype was seen once. Given a much more abundant clone one base away, this may be a read error. This rearrangement joins TRBV29-1 to TRBJ2-7, with D hard to call. This CDR3 is 14 amino acids long. The germline V gene encodes CDR1 SQVTM and CDR2 ANQGSEA. For the CDR3, the DNA is TGCGGCGCCCAACCGGCAGAAATCTCCTACGAGCAGTACTTC. It is translated as CGAQPAEISYEQYF.

This clonotype was recorded many times. As DNA, the CDR3 is TGTGCCAGCAGCCCCCTCATGTTGGCTGAAGCTTTCTTT. This encodes CASSPLMLAEAFF. The chain couples TRBV14 to TRBJ1-1; D remains unclear. Trimming removed 4 bases from V and 6 bases from J, with 12 bases in between. The CDR3 contains 13 residues. Germline V gives CDR1 SGHDN, CDR2 FVKESK. Variable domain in full (rest from reference TRBV14 and TRBJ1-1): EAGVTQFPSHSVIEKGQTVTLRCDPISGHDNLYWYRRVMGKEIKFLLHFVKESKQDESGMPNNRFLAERTGGTYSTLKVQPAELEDSGVYFCASSPLMLAEAFFGQGTRLTVV.

This clonotype was recorded many times. The chain carries TRBV29-1 and TRBJ2-5; D is perhaps TRBD1 or TRBD2 (5 bases each). V lost 0 bases, J lost 4 bases, and 9 bases lay in between. This CDR3 spans 13 amino acids. Germline loops: CDR1 SQVTM, CDR2 ANQGSEA. The CDR3 reads CSVEEGVGETQYF. CDR3 bases: TGCAGCGTTGAAGAGGGGGTGGGAGAGACCCAGTACTTC.

A few counts support this clonotype. The chain carries TRBV4-2 and TRBJ1-1; D is undetermined. V lost 3 bases to trimming and J lost 5 bases, with 4 bases between them. Germline CDR1 reads LGHNA; CDR2 reads YNFKEQ. CDR3 length: 11 residues. DNA of the CDR3: TGTGCCAGCAGCCAGAGTACTGAAGCTTTCTTT. Amino acids: CASSQSTEAFF.

This rearrangement joins TRBV6-6 to TRBJ2-1, with D perhaps matching TRBD2 (7 bases). The CDR3 spans 15 residues. Germline assignment: CDR1 MNHNY and CDR2 SVGAGI (reference sequence). Trimming cost V 1 base and J 8 bases, with 15 bases left between them. As DNA, the CDR3 is TGTGCCAGCAGTTACTACTCAGGGGAGGGCCATGAGCAGTTCTTC. Translated: CASSYYSGEGHEQFF.

The sample holds a few counts of this clonotype. V usage is TRBV5-1 and J usage is TRBJ2-7; 8 bases line up with TRBD2. The CDR3 totals 14 residues. Looked up from germline, CDR1 is SGHRS and CDR2 is YFSETQ. V shed 1 base, J shed 2 bases, and the junction held 2 bases outside the gene matches. CDR3 amino acids: CASSLFSGAYEQYF. As DNA, the CDR3 is TGCGCCAGCAGCTTGTTTAGCGGGGCCTACGAGCAGTACTTC.

This clonotype was observed a handful of times. The J gene is TRBJ2-7, the V gene TRBV6-5; D may match TRBD1 or TRBD2 (5 bases each). Germline CDR1 reads MNHEY; CDR2 reads SVGAGI. CDR3 length: 14 amino acids. The germline V and J ends were trimmed by 0 bases and 6 bases, with 12 bases remaining between them. CDR3 nucleotide sequence: TGTGCCAGCAGTTACTCGAGGTCTGGGACCGAGCAGTACTTC. Translated, it gives CASSYSRSGTEQYF.

As regards this clonotype: It may be a read error: a sequence one base away is much more abundant. V and J are TRBV7-2 and TRBJ1-5; TRBD1 is a possible D gene (5 bases). The CDR3 length is 15 residues. The germline CDR1 and CDR2 sequences are SGHTA and FQGNSA. The CDR3 DNA follows: TGTGCCGGCAGCTCCGGGGACGGTCCTTATCAGCCCCAGCATTTT. Translated, it gives CAGSSGDGPYQPQHF.

This clonotype has only a few counts. The V gene is TRBV10-3, the J gene TRBJ2-6; TRBD1 aligns across 9 bases. The trim removed 5 bases at V and 0 bases at J, leaving 11 bases unmatched. The CDR3 covers 19 residues. The germline V gene has CDR1 ENHRY and CDR2 SYGVKD. The CDR3 DNA follows: TGTGCCATCAGTAACACCGGGACAGGGATTACCTCTGGGGCCAACGTCCTGACTTTC. Amino acids: CAISNTGTGITSGANVLTF.

To note about this clonotype: The junction shows a germline mismatch at one end, possibly a read error. The rearrangement joins TRBV6-4 to TRBJ2-3; D may match TRBD1 or TRBD2 (5 bases each). The V gene's germline CDR1 is MRHNA and CDR2 SNTAGT. There are 15 residues in the CDR3. This CDR3 is CASSDRGVGTGTQYF. The CDR3 DNA sequence: TGTGCCAGCAGTGACAGGGGAGTGGGTACAGGTACGCAGTATTTT.

This clonotype was counted between two and nine times. The chain carries TRBV12-3 or TRBV12-4 and TRBJ1-1, with 7 bases that match TRBD1. Trimming cost V 3 bases and J 1 base; bases outside gene matches: 5. CDR3 size: 15 residues. The CDR3 loop is CASSFKGAPNTEAFF. DNA for the CDR3: TGTGCCAGCAGTTTTAAGGGGGCCCCGAACACTGAAGCTTTCTTT.

This clonotype was detected many times. This chain joins TRBV6-5 and TRBJ2-3; D ambiguous. This CDR3 spans 15 amino acids. Per germline, CDR1 MNHEY and CDR2 SVGAGI. V lost 5 bases and J 0 bases, leaving 12 bases between the germline ends. As DNA, the CDR3 is TGTGCCAGCAGTCCCAGTAGGATTAGCACAGATACGCAGTATTTT. Its protein is CASSPSRISTDTQYF.

The sample holds a few counts of this clonotype. The genes are TRBV6-1 and TRBJ2-7; D unclear. Trimming removed 5 bases at V and 4 bases at J, with 21 bases between. This CDR3 is built from 16 residues. Per germline, CDR1 MNHNS and CDR2 SASEGT. CDR3: CASSLQMDRRLYEQYF. The DNA for the CDR3 is TGTGCCAGCAGTTTACAAATGGACCGTAGGCTGTACGAGCAGTACTTC.

This clonotype was counted a few times. J is TRBJ2-7 and V is TRBV5-1; maybe TRBD1 (8 bases). The length of the CDR3 is 16 residues. Germline V gene data show CDR1 as SGHRS and CDR2 as YFSETQ. V gave up 2 bases and J gave up 1 base, with 16 bases separating them. The CDR3 DNA reads as TGCGCCAGCAGCTTCGAGCGGGGACAGGCATCCTACGAGCAGTACTTC. Translation gives CASSFERGQASYEQYF.

The chain has TRBV20-1 and TRBJ1-6, with TRBD1 matching over 8 bases. The CDR3 has 17 residues. In germline, CDR1 is DFQATT, CDR2 SNEGSKA (reference sequence). V lost 5 bases and J lost 11; bases outside the gene matches: 20. The CDR3 sequence: CSASELDRVQLYPPLHF. The CDR3 nucleotides are TGCAGTGCTTCCGAATTGGACAGGGTGCAGTTATATCCACCCCTCCACTTT.

The chain couples TRBV20-1 to TRBJ2-2; D might be TRBD2 (5 bases). The V and J ends lost 0 bases and 0 bases respectively, with 8 bases between them. The CDR3 contains 15 residues. The germline CDR1 and CDR2 sequences are DFQATT and SNEGSKA (reference sequence). CDR3 loop: CSARDQAANTGELFF. CDR3 in DNA: TGCAGTGCTAGAGATCAAGCGGCGAACACCGGGGAGCTGTTTTTT.

Of note for this clonotype: A read error may be the cause here, since a much bigger clone is one base away. The V and J genes are TRBV7-9 and TRBJ1-1; perhaps TRBD1 as D (6 bases). This CDR3 is built from 15 residues. Germline CDR1 and CDR2: SEHNR and FQNEAQ (reference sequence). CDR3 region: CASSPRDTPNTEALF. CDR3 nucleotide sequence: TGTGCCAGCAGCCCAAGGGACACTCCGAACACTGAAGCTCTCTTT.

This clonotype was counted a few times. This chain uses TRBV7-9 with TRBJ2-7; 7 nucleotides align to TRBD1. In germline, CDR1 is SEHNR, CDR2 FQNEAQ (reference sequence). The CDR3 is 14 amino acids. The V segment lost 4 bases and the J segment 2 bases; nucleotides outside the gene matches: 5. CDR3 nucleotides: TGTGCCAGCAGCTCGGGACAGCGCCCCTACGAGCAGTACTTC. This sequence encodes CASSSGQRPYEQYF.

The sample holds many counts of this clonotype. The chain carries TRBV7-8 and TRBJ2-3; D gene unclear. Germline lookup yields CDR1 SGHVS and CDR2 FQNEAQ. V was shortened by 7 bases and J by 3 bases, with 14 bases between the two germline ends. The length of the CDR3 is 14 residues. CDR3 loop: CASTPGSGTDTQYF. CDR3 in DNA: TGTGCCAGCACCCCTGGATCCGGGACAGATACGCAGTATTTT.